This T cell receptor delta chain is drawn from a study of gamma-delta chains in newborns, infants, children. Overall study: Microbial exposure reportedly drives polyclonal innate γδ T cell expansion after birth.

This clone was found a few times. One end of the junction varies from germline; a read error may be responsible. Per the germline V gene, CDR1 is GEAIGNYY and CDR2 is EKD. This CDR3 spans 18 amino acids. TCRdb reanalysed the reads via CATT. The sample includes roughly 15,000 delta-chain clones, approximately 7% of them seen just once. The rearrangement joins TRDV2 to TRDJ3; tentatively, D is TRDD3 (5 bases). This clonotype originated in a child who was a newborn, infant or young child, either healthy, febrile or measles-vaccinated (not recorded which). Sequenced: blood. CDR3 residues: CACDTAGASPWDARQMFF. In DNA form, the CDR3 reads TGTGCCTGTGACACCGCAGGGGCTAGCCCCTGGGACGCCCGACAGATGTTTTTC.